The rows below give T cell receptor beta chains drawn from one sample of a study of T-cell reconstitution after alpha-beta-depleted transplantation in children. MiXCR was run by TCRdb on the PCR reads, yielding one entry per CDR3 protein. In the table there are about a million distinct CDR3 sequences, about 30% of which are singletons. Sequencing was performed on PBMCs, mostly from graft donor cells, taken 360 days after TCRalphabeta/CD19-depleted stem cell transplant. The receptors were gathered from a boy younger than two who had a stem cell transplant for SCID, so the T cells may come from the graft donor. Both conserved end residues are part of each CDR3. The D gene is left open where the match is weak. Only part of the rows carry a size: once, few, many, or a class if the clone is expanded.

.,TRBV11-1,TRBD1,TRBJ1-5,TGTGCCAGCAGCCTCGACAGGGCTGATCAGCCCCAGCATTTT,CASSLDRADQPQHF
.,TRBV7-9,.,TRBJ2-3,TGTGCCAGCAGCTTAGAAGGCAGGGGAGCCACAGATACGCAGTATTTT,CASSLEGRGATDTQYF
once,TRBV4-3,.,TRBJ2-1,TGCGCCAGCAGCCGCCTCCAGAACGGACAATTCTACAATGAGCAGTTCTTC,CASSRLQNGQFYNEQFF
.,TRBV4-1,TRBD1,TRBJ2-7,TGCGCCAGCAGCCGTATGCCGGGACAGGGGGTTTACCTTACCTACGAGCAGTACTTC,CASSRMPGQGVYLTYEQYF
.,TRBV5-1,TRBD1,TRBJ2-2,TGCGCCAGCAGCTCTACCGGGACAGGGATCACCGGGGAGCTGTTTTTT,CASSSTGTGITGELFF
few,TRBV15,.,TRBJ2-3,TGTGCCACCAGCAGAGAGGGGACGGGCACAGATACGCAGTATTTT,CATSREGTGTDTQYF
.,TRBV12-3/TRBV12-4,.,TRBJ1-1,TGTGCCAGCAGCTCTAAAGCTAATTACTTACGTGAAGCTTTCTTT,CASSSKANYLREAFF
.,TRBV7-8,TRBD1,TRBJ2-7,TGTGCCAGCAGCTGGGTCCGGGACAGTGGCGAGCAGTACTTC,CASSWVRDSGEQYF
.,TRBV12-3/TRBV12-4,.,TRBJ1-4,TGTGCCAGCAGTTTTCGGGACCCTAATGAAAAACTGTTTTTT,CASSFRDPNEKLFF
few,TRBV27,TRBD2,TRBJ2-2,TGTGCCAGCAGTGAGGGACTAGCGGACACCGGGGAGCTGTTTTTT,CASSEGLADTGELFF
.,TRBV20-1,TRBD1,TRBJ2-5,TGCAGTGCTAGACCCTCAGGGGGAAGGGAGACCCAGTACTTC,CSARPSGGRETQYF
.,TRBV4-1,.,TRBJ2-1,TGCGCCAGCGGAGCGGACGGGGTTATGACCAAAAGGGGCAATGAGCAGTTCTTC,CASGADGVMTKRGNEQFF
.,TRBV7-8,.,TRBJ2-2,TGTGCCAGCAGCCCCCCCGGCCCTCGAGGGGCCGGGGAGCTGTTTTTT,CASSPPGPRGAGELFF
.,TRBV20-1,TRBD1,TRBJ1-1,TGCAGTGCTTCACAGGGGCTGAACACTGAAGCTTTCTTT,CSASQGLNTEAFF
many,TRBV29-1,.,TRBJ2-5,TGCAGCGTTCTTGGGCAGGGCGGAGAGACCCAGTACTTC,CSVLGQGGETQYF
.,TRBV5-4,TRBD1,TRBJ2-1,TGTGCCAGCAGTGGAGGCCGGGACAGGGGTTCCAATGAGCAGTTCTTC,CASSGGRDRGSNEQFF
few,TRBV12-5,.,TRBJ1-1,TGTGCTAGTGGTTCGCGGGGGGGCACTGAAGCTTTCTTT,CASGSRGGTEAFF
.,TRBV4-3,.,TRBJ2-3,TGCGCCAGCAGCCCGCTTACCCGGGATACGCAGTATTTT,CASSPLTRDTQYF
.,TRBV11-2,TRBD1,TRBJ1-1,TGTGCCAGCAGCTTATTTGGACAGGCGAATGAAGCTTTCTTT,CASSLFGQANEAFF
once,TRBV14,TRBD1,TRBJ2-5,TGTGCCAGCAGCCAAGAAAGGACAGGGCTAGAGACCCAGTACTTC,CASSQERTGLETQYF
.,TRBV12-3/TRBV12-4,TRBD1,TRBJ2-7,TGTGCCAGCAGTTTATCCCCGGGACAGGCTACCTACGAGCAGTACTTC,CASSLSPGQATYEQYF
.,TRBV5-1,.,TRBJ2-7,TGCGCCAGCAGCTTGGCCGAACAAGGGGTCGAGCAGTACTTC,CASSLAEQGVEQYF
.,TRBV12-3/TRBV12-4,.,TRBJ2-7,TGTGCCAGCAGCCCGGGACCTGAGTACGAGCAGTACTTC,CASSPGPEYEQYF
.,TRBV7-8,TRBD1,TRBJ1-2,TGTGCCAGCAGCTTAGAAACAGGGGAGAGTGGCTACACCTTC,CASSLETGESGYTF
.,TRBV20-1,TRBD1,TRBJ2-7,TGCAGTGCTAGTGATCGGGACAGGCCAGAGTACTTC,CSASDRDRPEYF
few,TRBV7-9,.,TRBJ2-2,TGTGCCAGCAGCTTCCCGCGGGACTTCGCAGAGACCGGGGAGCTGTTTTTT,CASSFPRDFAETGELFF
.,TRBV18,TRBD1,TRBJ2-7,TGTGCCAGCTCACCGTCCCCGGAGGGACAGGGCTACGAGCAGTACTTC,CASSPSPEGQGYEQYF
few,TRBV3-1,.,TRBJ1-6,TGTGCCAGCAGCCAAGATGTCACTGTTCGTTATAATTCAACCCTCCACTTT,CASSQDVTVRYNSTLHF
.,TRBV20-1,.,TRBJ2-3,TGCAGTGCTCCCCGGGTCCGCACAGATACGCAGTATTTT,CSAPRVRTDTQYF
few,TRBV29-1,TRBD1,TRBJ1-1,TGCACCGTAGAAACTGATTCCGGGACAGGCCCTCCGAGGTCTTTCTTT,CTVETDSGTGPPRSFF
few,TRBV29-1,TRBD1,TRBJ1-2,TGCAGCGTGGAATCCCGGGACAGGAATCACTATGGCTACACCTTC,CSVESRDRNHYGYTF
few,TRBV7-2,.,TRBJ2-2,TGTGCCAGCAGCTTAGTGAGGGATTGGGCCGGGGAGCTGTTTTTT,CASSLVRDWAGELFF
.,TRBV12-3/TRBV12-4,.,TRBJ1-3,TGTGCCAGCAGTTTATTCGGGGGAGACACCATATATTTT,CASSLFGGDTIYF
few,TRBV3-1,.,TRBJ2-3,TGTGCCAGCAGCCAAGATTTGGCACTAGCCTGGCCAGATACGCAGTATTTT,CASSQDLALAWPDTQYF
.,TRBV7-2,.,TRBJ2-3,TGTGCCAGCAGCTTACGGGGTCAGCGGGGCACAGATACGCAGTATTTT,CASSLRGQRGTDTQYF
.,TRBV12-3/TRBV12-4,.,TRBJ2-1,TGTGCCAGCAGTTCCACCCTCAATGAGCAGTTCTTC,CASSSTLNEQFF
.,TRBV12-3/TRBV12-4,.,TRBJ1-2,TGTGCCAGCAGTTTCTCCCCTCGACCTGTCTATGGCTACACCTTC,CASSFSPRPVYGYTF
.,TRBV18,TRBD2,TRBJ2-3,TGTGCCAGCTCACCATTAGCGGGCCCCCCGGCAGATACGCAGTATTTT,CASSPLAGPPADTQYF
once,TRBV5-1,.,TRBJ1-6,TGCGCCAGCAGCTTGGAGGGCAGGGCCTATAGTTCACCCCTCCACTTT,CASSLEGRAYSSPLHF
.,TRBV7-6,.,TRBJ2-1,TGTGCCAGCAGCTTAGAATGGGTAGCCCCCAATGAGCAGTTCTTC,CASSLEWVAPNEQFF
.,TRBV5-1,.,TRBJ2-3,TGCGCTAGCAGCTTGTCCCTAGCGAGCGATACGCAGTATTTT,CASSLSLASDTQYF